The clone carrying this T cell receptor beta chain was counted between two and nine times. The source of the sample is a study of T cells of healthy individuals. TCRdb ran MiXCR on the 5' RACE reads and lists one entry per CDR3 protein. The repertoire holds tens of thousands of distinct CDR3 sequences, with approximately 4.8% as singletons. CDR1 is SGHRS, CDR2 YFSETQ, per germline. With 0 bases removed from V and 5 bases from J, the gap between germline ends came to 11 bases. The CDR3 runs to 14 residues. The receptor was isolated from a female donor in good health. V gene TRBV5-1 combines with J gene TRBJ1-1; D perhaps matches TRBD1 (5 bases). CDR3 nucleotide sequence: TGCGCCAGCAGCTTGGGGGACCCGGGGACTGAAGCTTTCTTT. Protein product: CASSLGDPGTEAFF.